This passage covers 5 T cell receptor beta chains from one sample sequenced in a study of T cell repertoires and HLA-DP antigens. Produced via immunoSEQ multiplex PCR; TCRdb's table is partial and in-frame only. The sample holds approximately 720 clones; less than 70% are singletons and the top ten take around 32%. Label represents: CD137+ CD4 T cells sorted after culture with HeLa expressing allogeneic HLA-DP. Cells were stimulated with HeLa cells transduced with HLA-DPA1/DPB1, HLA-DM, invariant chain and CD80. After about 14 days' expansion, CD4+ cells were restimulated roughly 22 h with HeLa expressing allogeneic DPB1. What was sequenced was alloreactive CD137+ CD4+ T cells from cultured PBMCs. The subset: CD137+ CD4+ cells sorted after approximately 25 h restimulation with the allogeneic HLA-DP-expressing HeLa cells. These receptors came from a woman aged 18-35 years in good health and CMV-seronegative.

In its sample, this clone was seen a few times. The V and J genes are TRBV7-2 and TRBJ1-5; D gene uncertain. The germline gives CDR1 SGHTA, CDR2 FQGNSA. With 3 bases removed from V and 3 bases from J, the gap between germline ends came to 9 bases. CDR3 length equals 14 residues. The CDR3 nucleotides are TGTGCCAGCAGCTTGAAAAGTTCCAATCAGCCCCAGCATTTT. This codes for CASSLKSSNQPQHF.

This clone was detected only a few times. This chain connects TRBV6-1 to TRBJ2-7; D gene unclear. The V end lost 4 bases, the J end lost 0 bases, and 10 bases lay between the germline ends. This CDR3 comprises 14 residues. CDR1 and CDR2 (germline): MNHNS, SASEGT. The chain's CDR3 is CASSVGRSSYEQYV. The CDR3 nucleotides are TGTGCCAGCAGTGTGGGTAGGAGCTCCTACGAGCAGTACGTC.

The V and J genes are TRBV6-1 and TRBJ2-7; D is possibly TRBD1 or TRBD2 (5 bases each). V was pared by 8 bases and J by 3 bases, with 11 bases between. The CDR3 length is 12 residues. Germline values: CDR1 MNHNS, CDR2 SASEGT. CDR3 sequence reads: CASGDLRYEQYF. The CDR3 DNA follows: TGTGCCAGCGGGGACCTTCGCTACGAGCAGTACTTC.

The rearrangement joins TRBV5-1 to TRBJ1-1, with D possibly being TRBD1 (6 bases). The V and J ends lost 5 bases and 7 bases respectively, with 18 bases between them. The germline CDR1 and CDR2 sequences are SGHRS and YFSETQ. The CDR3 contains 14 residues. The CDR3 DNA follows: TGCGCCAGCAGATTCCAGTACGCCAGGGGTGAAGCTTTCTTT. Its protein is CASRFQYARGEAFF. The full variable domain, in which reference TRBV5-1 and TRBJ1-1 provide the parts outside the CDR3, is KAGVTQTPRYLIKTRGQQVTLSCSPISGHRSVSWYQQTPGQGLQFLFEYFSETQRNKGNFPGRFSGRQFSNSRSEMNVSTLELGDSALYLCASRFQYARGEAFFGQGTRLTVV.

The table lists this clone with a count of one. V is TRBV5-1 and J is TRBJ2-5; possibly TRBD2 for D (6 bases). CDR1 is SGHRS and CDR2 is YFSETQ in the germline V gene. The CDR3 is made up of 18 amino acids. V was clipped by 0 bases and J by 4 bases, with 22 bases between them. CDR3 sequence: CASSLAKFFLVGGETQYF. For the CDR3, the DNA is TGCGCCAGCAGCTTGGCCAAGTTCTTCCTGGTGGGAGGAGAGACCCAGTACTTC.